This T cell receptor beta chain derives from a study of blood T cells in healthy people across ages. Study conclusions and caveats: Getting older went along with TCR beta diversity per million T cells dropping roughly linearly.

The authors ran a second PCR of 7 to 11 cycles using a sample-barcoded 5' primer and a J-beta primer mix. All cDNA molecules were each tagged by a template-switch adaptor with 12 random nucleotides. TCRdb independently ran MiXCR on the 5' RACE reads; one entry per CDR3 protein. The table records about 1.4 million distinct CDR3 sequences, roughly 60% of them present only once. In the case of this clonotype: Antigen specificity is unknown.

Germline V gene lookup returns CDR1 DFQATT and CDR2 SNEGSKA (reference sequence). The CDR3 runs 13 residues. V lost 2 bases to trimming and J lost 6 bases, with 10 bases between them. This chain uses TRBV20-1 with TRBJ1-4, with D maybe TRBD1 (5 bases). The clonotype comes from a man aged 18 to 35 in good health. The sequencing sample was made of blood. The CDR3 region has the DNA TGCAGTGCTAGAATGGGGGGTTATGAAAAACTGTTTTTT. This translates into CSARMGGYEKLFF.